This T cell receptor beta chain was sequenced in a study of blood T cells in healthy people across ages. A second 7 to 11 cycle PCR used barcoded and J-beta primers. TCRdb processed the 5' RACE reads anew with MiXCR; each CDR3 protein has one entry. The sample contains under 2 million distinct CDR3 sequences, around 35% of which appear only once. The CDR3 extends over 15 amino acids. Germline V gene data show CDR1 as SGHTA and CDR2 as FQGNSA. The V end lost 2 bases, the J end lost 7 bases, and 18 bases lay between the germline ends. The sample taken for sequencing was blood. The gene calls are TRBV7-2 and TRBJ2-7; the D is unclear. The origin of this receptor is a woman in her thirties in good health. CDR3 protein: CASSLSAGAYNEQYF. As DNA, the CDR3 is TGTGCCAGCAGCTTATCGGCAGGAGCCTACAATGAGCAGTACTTC.